The clone carrying this T cell receptor beta chain has more than one count but fewer than ten. The sample originates from a study of blood T cell repertoires in COVID-19. For the study at large: Sites across the United States, Italy and Spain contributed samples from acute and convalescent COVID-19. Sources were T cells, B-cell-depleted T cells, or PBMCs; the material itself was cDNA or gDNA.

In the original processing: Amplification of reference gene primers was used by the study to estimate nucleated cell counts. The protocol was immunoSEQ multiplex PCR, while the TCRdb copy is restricted to in-frame clones and leaves out a portion. The D gene and trimming were derived from the DNA, and the V and J assignments and clone size from that table. The sample contains under 250,000 clones, around nine tenths of which appear only once. The CDR3 consists of 19 residues. After removal of 4 bases from V and 2 bases from J, the junction contained 17 bases not matched to a gene. The germline CDR1 and CDR2 sequences are MNHEY and SMNVEV (reference sequence).

The source is a woman aged 60-75 years who had recovered from COVID-19. Sequencing was done on a sample of peripheral blood. The rearrangement uses TRBV27 and TRBJ2-3, with 8 bases matching TRBD1. The CDR3 DNA is TGTGCCAGCAGTTCGACAGGGGTGAGGGGAGTCAAGGTCACAGATACGCAGTATTTT. This translates into CASSSTGVRGVKVTDTQYF.